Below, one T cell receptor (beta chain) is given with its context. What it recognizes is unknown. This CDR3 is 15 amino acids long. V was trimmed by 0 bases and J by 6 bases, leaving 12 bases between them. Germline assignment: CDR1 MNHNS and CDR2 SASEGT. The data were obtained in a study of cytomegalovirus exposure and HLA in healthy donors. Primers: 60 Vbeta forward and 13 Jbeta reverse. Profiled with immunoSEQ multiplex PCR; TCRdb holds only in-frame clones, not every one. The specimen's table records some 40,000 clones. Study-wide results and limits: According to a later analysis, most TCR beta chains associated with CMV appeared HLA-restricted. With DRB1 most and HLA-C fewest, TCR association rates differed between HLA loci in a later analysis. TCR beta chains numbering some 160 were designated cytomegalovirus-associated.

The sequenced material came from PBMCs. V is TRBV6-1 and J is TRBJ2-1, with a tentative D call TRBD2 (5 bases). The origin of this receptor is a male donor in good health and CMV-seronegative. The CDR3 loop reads CASSEAAGVINEQFF. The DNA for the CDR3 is TGTGCCAGCAGTGAAGCGGCGGGCGTTATCAATGAGCAGTTCTTC.